What follows are 28 T cell receptor beta chains derived from one specimen sequenced in a study of circulating and synovial CD4+ cells in juvenile arthritis. The assay was immunoSEQ multiplex PCR, and TCRdb's table has in-frame clones only and misses some. The sample lists 30,000 or so clones, roughly 96% seen once, with about 0.68% in the top ten. The sequencing input was CD4+ T cells from blood. These receptors were taken from a human donor with juvenile idiopathic arthritis.

The rearrangement uses TRBV10-2 and TRBJ1-1; tentatively, D is TRBD1 (5 bases). The germline V gene encodes CDR1 WSHSY and CDR2 SAAADI. Trimming stripped 1 base from V and 2 bases from J, with 11 bases between. The length of the CDR3 is 15 residues. The CDR3 DNA reads as TGCGCCAGCAGTGAGTGGGGGGTAGGTAACACTGAAGCTTTCTTT. Encoded protein: CASSEWGVGNTEAFF.

The chain carries TRBV6-6 and TRBJ1-3; D gene ambiguous. This CDR3 has 13 amino acids. V was trimmed by 2 bases and J by 8 bases, leaving 10 bases between them. CDR1 and CDR2 from the germline V gene are MNHNY and SVGAGI (reference sequence). CDR3 DNA: TGTGCCAGCAGTTACACCCTTGCGGACACCATATATTTT. Protein product: CASSYTLADTIYF.

The chain joins TRBV28 to TRBJ2-7; a possible D gene is TRBD1 (5 bases). Germline-derived CDR1 and CDR2 are MDHEN and SYDVKM. Between the trimmed V and J ends, which lost 2 bases and 3 bases, there was a span of 8 bases. CDR3 size: 13 residues. The CDR3 DNA sequence: TGTGCCAGCAGTTTAGCACAGGTCTACGAGCAGTACTTC. Its protein product is CASSLAQVYEQYF. Drawing the rest from reference TRBV28 and TRBJ2-7, the complete variable domain is DVKVTQSSRYLVKRTGEKVFLECVQDMDHENMFWYRQDPGLGLRLIYFSYDVKMKEKGDIPEGYSVSREKKERFSLILESASTNQTSMYLCASSLAQVYEQYFGPGTRLTVT.

Only a few counts were recorded for this clone. The chain recombines TRBV7-2 with TRBJ2-3; no clear D gene. The germline gives CDR1 SGHTA, CDR2 FQGNSA. The CDR3 spans 12 residues. Between the trimmed V and J ends, which lost 3 bases and 5 bases, there was a span of 6 bases. CDR3 loop: CASSFSRDTQYF. The CDR3 DNA sequence: TGTGCCAGCAGCTTCTCGAGAGATACGCAGTATTTT.

J is TRBJ2-3 and V is TRBV5-1; D perhaps matches TRBD2 (7 bases). The CDR3 runs 12 residues. V was cut by 7 bases and J by 2 bases, with 8 bases left in between. Germline V gene data show CDR1 as SGHRS and CDR2 as YFSETQ. This CDR3 reads CASGGATDTQYF. CDR3 nucleotide sequence: TGCGCCAGCGGGGGGGCCACAGATACGCAGTATTTT.

This chain joins TRBV5-4 and TRBJ2-5, with 13 nucleotides matching TRBD2. The CDR3 contains 15 residues. Trimming removed 5 bases from V and 3 bases from J; junction bases left unmatched: 4. Germline V gene lookup returns CDR1 SGHNT and CDR2 YYREEE (reference sequence). The CDR3 region is CASSSTSGREETQYF. CDR3 nucleotide sequence: TGTGCCAGCAGTAGCACTAGCGGGAGGGAAGAGACCCAGTACTTC.

The chain recombines TRBV7-2 with TRBJ2-3, with D maybe TRBD2 (6 bases). The V and J ends lost 5 bases and 4 bases respectively, with 13 bases between them. Germline V lookup: CDR1 SGHTA, CDR2 FQGNSA. The CDR3 runs 14 residues. The CDR3, as DNA: TGTGCCAGCAGCGTCGGGGGATCATCAGATACGCAGTATTTT. It yields the protein CASSVGGSSDTQYF.

The gene calls are TRBV28 and TRBJ1-2, with D possibly matching TRBD1 (5 bases). V lost 6 bases and J 5 bases, leaving 10 bases between the germline ends. CDR3 size: 12 residues. Germline V gives CDR1 MDHEN, CDR2 SYDVKM. Written as DNA, the CDR3 is TGTGCCAGCAGCTCCAGGGTATATGGCTACACCTTC. This gives the protein CASSSRVYGYTF.

The chain uses TRBV6-4 and TRBJ2-7; weak D call: TRBD1 (6 bases). V gave up 5 bases and J gave up 4 bases, with 18 bases separating them. Per germline, CDR1 MRHNA and CDR2 SNTAGT. The CDR3 covers 15 residues. The CDR3 nucleotides are TGTGCCAGCAGTCCACACTCAGGGGTCCCATACGAGCAGTACTTC. This encodes CASSPHSGVPYEQYF.

The chain carries TRBV25-1 and TRBJ1-4, with 7 bases lining up with TRBD1. The germline V gene encodes CDR1 MGHDK and CDR2 SYGVNS. The J segment lost 8 bases and the V segment lost 5 bases, leaving 5 bases of the junction unmatched. The CDR3 is made up of 13 amino acids. In nucleotides, the CDR3 is TGTGCCAGCAGTTTGGCAGGGGGGGAAAAACTGTTTTTT. As protein: CASSLAGGEKLFF.

The CDR3 DNA is TGTGCCAGCTCACCAGGCATCGGGACAGACAATCAGCCCCAGCATTTT. It encodes CASSPGIGTDNQPQHF. This chain uses TRBV18 with TRBJ1-5; 7 positions match TRBD1. The trim removed 2 bases at V and 3 bases at J, leaving 7 bases unmatched. The CDR3 is 16 residues long. From germline, CDR1 is KGHSH and CDR2 LQKENI.

This chain connects TRBV5-1 to TRBJ1-1; no clear D. V dropped 1 base and J dropped 1 base, with 11 bases sitting between them. The CDR3 spans 15 residues. Germline V gene data show CDR1 as SGHRS and CDR2 as YFSETQ. The CDR3 nucleotides are TGCGCCAGCAGCTTGACCGCCCTGGCGAACACTGAAGCTTTCTTT. Translated: CASSLTALANTEAFF.

The genes are TRBV5-1 and TRBJ2-1; 9 bases map to TRBD1. There are 17 residues in the CDR3. J lost 1 base, V lost 4 bases, and 9 bases had no gene match. From germline, CDR1 is SGHRS and CDR2 YFSETQ. CDR3 in DNA: TGCGCCAGCAGCGGGTACCGGGACAGGGTATCCTACAATGAGCAGTTCTTC. Amino acids: CASSGYRDRVSYNEQFF.

This chain's CDR3 is CASSQRLQGRTGELFF. CDR3 nucleotide sequence: TGCGCCAGCAGCCAGCGACTACAGGGTCGCACCGGGGAGCTGTTTTTT. V usage is TRBV4-3 and J usage is TRBJ2-2, with a weak D call TRBD1 (6 bases). The CDR3 runs to 16 residues. Germline values: CDR1 LGHNA, CDR2 YSLEER. Trimming cost V 3 bases and J 4 bases, with 15 bases left between them.

This chain connects TRBV6-4 to TRBJ2-1; 9 nucleotides agree with TRBD2. Germline assignment: CDR1 MRHNA and CDR2 SNTAGT. This CDR3 comprises 15 residues. J gave up 7 bases and V 6 bases, and 10 bases lay outside the gene matches. The CDR3 DNA reads as TGTGCCAGCAGCGCGGCGGGAGGGCCTGGGAATGAGCAGTTCTTC. Translating it yields CASSAAGGPGNEQFF.

The chain carries TRBV9 and TRBJ2-7, with 8 bases fitting TRBD2. With V trimmed by 0 bases and J by 6 bases, 8 bases remained unmatched. Germline V gives CDR1 SGDLS, CDR2 YYNGEE. The CDR3 runs 15 residues. For the CDR3, the DNA is TGTGCCAGCAGCGTAGAGGGGTCGGGGACTAGCGAGCAGTACTTC. Translated: CASSVEGSGTSEQYF.

This clone was observed once. The rearrangement uses TRBV29-1 and TRBJ2-3, with 8 nucleotides matching TRBD2. This CDR3 is built from 13 residues. V was clipped by 4 bases and J by 2 bases; unmatched bases: 2. Germline CDR1 is SQVTM and CDR2 is ANQGSEA. The CDR3 is CSVAGGTTDTQYF. The CDR3 DNA follows: TGCAGCGTTGCGGGGGGGACCACAGATACGCAGTATTTT.

The chain couples TRBV4-1 to TRBJ2-2; D remains ambiguous. This CDR3 contains 15 residues. Germline assignment: CDR1 MGHRA and CDR2 YSYEKL. Trimming cost V 1 base and J 5 bases, with 11 bases left between them. Here the CDR3 reads CASSQVGTRTGELFF. Here the CDR3 DNA reads TGCGCCAGCAGCCAAGTGGGTACCAGGACCGGGGAGCTGTTTTTT.

The CDR3, as DNA: TGTGCCAGCAGCTTAGGGCCAGGTCGGAACACCGGGGAGCTGTTTTTT. It translates to CASSLGPGRNTGELFF. The gene calls are TRBV7-3 and TRBJ2-2; D call uncertain. From germline, CDR1 is SGHTA and CDR2 FQGTGA. V lost 2 bases and J lost 1, with 11 bases in between. This CDR3 is built from 16 residues. Supplemented by reference TRBV7-3 and TRBJ2-2, the full variable domain reads GAGVSQTPSNKVTEKGKYVELRCDPISGHTALYWYRQSLGQGPEFLIYFQGTGAADDSGLPNDRFFAVRPEGSVSTLKIQRTERGDSAVYLCASSLGPGRNTGELFFGEGSRLTVL.

The genes are TRBV5-1 and TRBJ2-6, with D maybe TRBD2 (6 bases). The CDR3 is 16 residues long. The V end lost 1 base, the J end lost 4 bases, and 12 bases lay between the germline ends. Germline-derived CDR1 and CDR2 are SGHRS and YFSETQ. CDR3 sequence (DNA): TGCGCCAGCAGCTTGCCGACTAGTTCGGGGGCCAACGTCCTGACTTTC. Protein product: CASSLPTSSGANVLTF.

The rearrangement links TRBV29-1 to TRBJ2-7; the D is unclear. V was cut by 1 base and J by 5 bases, with 12 bases left in between. Germline V gene sequence: CDR1 SQVTM, CDR2 ANQGSEA. The CDR3 has 13 amino acids. The CDR3 DNA is TGCAGCGTTGAAGGGAGCCCGTCCGACGAGCAGTACTTC. Translated: CSVEGSPSDEQYF.

This clone was seen just once. The V and J genes are TRBV6-6 and TRBJ2-7; tentatively, D is TRBD2 (5 bases). Per the germline V gene, CDR1 is MNHNY and CDR2 is SVGAGI (reference sequence). V dropped 4 bases and J dropped 2 bases, with 15 bases sitting between them. CDR3 size: 15 residues. The CDR3 region is CASSFRTGRTYEQYF. The CDR3 DNA follows: TGTGCCAGCAGTTTCCGGACGGGAAGGACCTACGAGCAGTACTTC.

The CDR3 nucleotides read TGTGCCAGCAGCGGCCACGCGGGGCCCACTGAAGCTTTCTTT. The encoded protein is CASSGHAGPTEAFF. V gene TRBV9 combines with J gene TRBJ1-1; perhaps TRBD1 as D (5 bases). Trimming took 3 bases from V and 4 from J, leaving 13 bases between them. The CDR3 consists of 14 residues. Germline CDR1 reads SGDLS; CDR2 reads YYNGEE.

The chain uses TRBV27 and TRBJ2-7; D is possibly TRBD2 (6 bases). V was trimmed by 6 bases and J by 4 bases, leaving 16 bases between them. The CDR3 length is 14 residues. CDR1 is MNHEY and CDR2 is SMNVEV in the germline V gene (reference sequence). CDR3 region: CASSHRGILYEQYF. The CDR3 DNA is TGTGCCAGCAGCCACCGGGGGATACTATACGAGCAGTACTTC.

The J gene is TRBJ1-2, the V gene TRBV7-2; TRBD1 matches at 10 bases. Germline V gene lookup returns CDR1 SGHTA and CDR2 FQGNSA. V lost 0 bases and J lost 6; bases outside the gene matches: 4. The CDR3 contains 15 residues. CDR3 in amino acids: CASSLARGQGNGYTF. Here the CDR3 DNA reads TGTGCCAGCAGCTTAGCGAGGGGACAGGGGAATGGCTACACCTTC. The full variable domain, with the rest looked up from reference TRBV7-2 and TRBJ1-2, is GAGVSQSPSNKVTEKGKDVELRCDPISGHTALYWYRQSLGQGLEFLIYFQGNSAPDKSGLPSDRFSAERTGGSVSTLTIQRTQQEDSAVYLCASSLARGQGNGYTFGSGTRLTVV.

V is TRBV30 and J is TRBJ1-5, with 9 bases aligning to TRBD1. The V and J ends lost 0 bases and 6 bases, in that order; junction bases with no gene match: 6. The CDR3 consists of 15 residues. Germline assignment: CDR1 GTSNPN and CDR2 SVGIG (reference sequence). The CDR3 loop reads CAWSVMGQGGQPQHF. The CDR3 nucleotides are TGTGCCTGGAGTGTAATGGGACAGGGCGGTCAGCCCCAGCATTTT.

This chain connects TRBV5-1 to TRBJ2-3; 8 bases map to TRBD2. From germline, CDR1 is SGHRS and CDR2 YFSETQ. V gave up 1 base and J gave up 2 bases; unmatched junction bases: 3. The CDR3 runs 15 residues. CDR3 sequence reads: CASSLSSGVTDTQYF. Written as DNA, the CDR3 is TGCGCCAGCAGCTTGAGTAGCGGGGTCACAGATACGCAGTATTTT.

This clone was seen once. The CDR3 DNA sequence: TGTGCCAGCAGTGAACCGTCTAGCGGGGGTTCGCAGTATTTT. Its protein product is CASSEPSSGGSQYF. The V and J genes are TRBV25-1 and TRBJ2-3, with 10 nucleotides matching TRBD2. The J segment lost 10 bases and the V segment lost 2 bases, leaving 6 bases of the junction unmatched. The germline gives CDR1 MGHDK, CDR2 SYGVNS. The length of the CDR3 is 14 residues.